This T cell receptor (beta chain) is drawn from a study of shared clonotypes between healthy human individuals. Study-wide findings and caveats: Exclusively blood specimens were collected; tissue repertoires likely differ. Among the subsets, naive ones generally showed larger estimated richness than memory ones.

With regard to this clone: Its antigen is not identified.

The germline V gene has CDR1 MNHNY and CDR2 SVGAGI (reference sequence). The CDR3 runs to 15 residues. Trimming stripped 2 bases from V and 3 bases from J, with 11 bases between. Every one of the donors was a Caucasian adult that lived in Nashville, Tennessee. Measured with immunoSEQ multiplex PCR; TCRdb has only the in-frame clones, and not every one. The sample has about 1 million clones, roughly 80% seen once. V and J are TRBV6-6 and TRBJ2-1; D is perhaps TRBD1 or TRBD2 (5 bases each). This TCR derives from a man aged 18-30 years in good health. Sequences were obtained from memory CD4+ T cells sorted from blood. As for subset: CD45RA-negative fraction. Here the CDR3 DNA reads TGTGCCAGCAGTTACCGGGACGGAGTCTACAATGAGCAGTTCTTC. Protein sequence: CASSYRDGVYNEQFF.